The sequence of this T cell receptor (beta chain) was determined in a study of T cell responses to AZD1222 COVID-19 vaccine. The study's findings and limits: Unmutated variant regions reportedly attract nearly half of all spike-specific TCRs. CD4 TCRs covered the whole spike, strongest at regions 160-218 and 743-854. Every sample of the repertoires postdated the peak T cell response. White British ancestry dominated among donors, who included more females, and clonal diversity was possibly underestimated.

Method: immunoSEQ multiplex PCR; TCRdb's copy keeps in-frame clones and lacks some. The sample consists of about 150,000 clones, more than 70% of them appearing once. V was pared by 1 base and J by 4 bases, with 6 bases of the junction left unmatched. The length of the CDR3 is 15 residues. Germline CDR1 reads SGHTA; CDR2 reads FQGNSA. On this clone itself: The antigen remains undetermined.

The chain uses TRBV7-2 and TRBJ1-1; 7 bases line up with TRBD1. The source was peripheral blood, collected on day 0 of MenACWY control vaccination. The receptor was derived from an adult in good health. The CDR3 region has the DNA TGTGCCAGCAGCTTAGTTGGACAGGCCGGCACTGAAGCTTTCTTT. This translates into CASSLVGQAGTEAFF. Looking up the rest from reference TRBV7-2 and TRBJ1-1 gives the full variable domain: GAGVSQSPSNKVTEKGKDVELRCDPISGHTALYWYRQSLGQGLEFLIYFQGNSAPDKSGLPSDRFSAERTGGSVSTLTIQRTQQEDSAVYLCASSLVGQAGTEAFFGQGTRLTVV.